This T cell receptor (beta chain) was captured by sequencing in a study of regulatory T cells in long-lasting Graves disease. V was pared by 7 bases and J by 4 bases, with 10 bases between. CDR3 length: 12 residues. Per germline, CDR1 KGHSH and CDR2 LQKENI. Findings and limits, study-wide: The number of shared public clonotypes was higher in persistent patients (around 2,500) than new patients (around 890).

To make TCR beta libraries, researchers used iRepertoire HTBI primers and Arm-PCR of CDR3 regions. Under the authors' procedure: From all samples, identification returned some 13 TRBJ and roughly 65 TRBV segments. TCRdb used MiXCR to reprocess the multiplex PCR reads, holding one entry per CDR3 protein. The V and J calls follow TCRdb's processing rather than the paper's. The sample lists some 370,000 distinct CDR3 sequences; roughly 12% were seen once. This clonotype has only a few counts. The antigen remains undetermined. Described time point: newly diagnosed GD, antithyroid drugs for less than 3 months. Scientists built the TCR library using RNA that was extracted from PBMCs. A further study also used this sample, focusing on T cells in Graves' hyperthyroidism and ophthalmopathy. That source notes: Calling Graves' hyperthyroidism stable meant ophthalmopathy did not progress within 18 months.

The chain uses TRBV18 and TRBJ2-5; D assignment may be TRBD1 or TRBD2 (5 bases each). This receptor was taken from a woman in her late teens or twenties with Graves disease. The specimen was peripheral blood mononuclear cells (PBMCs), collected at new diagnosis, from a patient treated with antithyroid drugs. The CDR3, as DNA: TGTGCCAGCTTGGGGACCGGAGAGACCCAGTACTTC. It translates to CASLGTGETQYF.